These T cell receptor beta chains were read from a single sample in a study of shared clonotypes between healthy human individuals. TCRdb's table, derived via immunoSEQ multiplex PCR, lists solely in-frame clones and lacks some. The sample lists 2,500,000 or so clones, around 92% occurring once. The sequencing sample was made of naive CD4+ T cells from PBMCs. The source is a man aged 18 to 30 in good health. Some clones in this sample may be carry-over from other donors' samples. Both conserved end residues are part of each CDR3. Each record gives: V gene, J gene, CDR3 length, clone size, D gene, CDR3 DNA, CDR3 protein. A D gene is named only where the DNA matches it firmly. Not all rows give a size; the values are once, few, many and, for expanded clones, a class.

v_gene: TRBV7-2; j_gene: TRBJ2-1; len: 16; abundance: .; d_gene: TRBD1; CDR3nt: TGTGCCAGCAGGCCTACAGGGGCAACCGGCCGGAATGAGCAGTTCTTC; CDR3aa: CASRPTGATGRNEQFF
v_gene: TRBV20-1; j_gene: TRBJ2-5; len: 8; abundance: .; d_gene: .; CDR3nt: TGCAGTACCGGGTGGCAGTACTTC; CDR3aa: CSTGWQYF
v_gene: TRBV5-1; j_gene: TRBJ2-7; len: 16; abundance: .; d_gene: TRBD2; CDR3nt: TGCGCCAGCAGCGCCGTAGCGGGAGCTCCTACGACGTCTTCTTACTTC; CDR3aa: CASSAVAGAPTTSSYF
v_gene: TRBV11-1; j_gene: TRBJ2-1; len: 12; abundance: .; d_gene: .; CDR3nt: TGTGCCAGCAGCGATACAATGTACGAGCAGTTCTTC; CDR3aa: CASSDTMYEQFF
v_gene: TRBV5-1; j_gene: TRBJ2-2; len: 14; abundance: .; d_gene: .; CDR3nt: TGCGCCAGCAGCTTGGGTGAGAAAGTGGGGGAGCTGTTTTTT; CDR3aa: CASSLGEKVGELFF
v_gene: TRBV19; j_gene: TRBJ2-3; len: 14; abundance: .; d_gene: .; CDR3nt: TGTGCCAGTAGTCTAGCCGATTGGGCAGATACGCAGTATTTT; CDR3aa: CASSLADWADTQYF
v_gene: TRBV10-3; j_gene: TRBJ1-2; len: 16; abundance: .; d_gene: TRBD1; CDR3nt: TGTGCCATCACCTCATCAGGGACAGGAGCTAACTATGGCTACACCTTC; CDR3aa: CAITSSGTGANYGYTF
v_gene: TRBV28; j_gene: TRBJ2-7; len: 16; abundance: .; d_gene: TRBD2; CDR3nt: TGTGCCAGCAGTCCCACCCTAGCCGGGGGGGGCTACGAGCAGTACTTC; CDR3aa: CASSPTLAGGGYEQYF
v_gene: TRBV7-8; j_gene: TRBJ1-1; len: 14; abundance: .; d_gene: .; CDR3nt: TGTGCCAGCAGCTTAGGAGGGCTTGGGACTGAAGCTTTCTTT; CDR3aa: CASSLGGLGTEAFF
v_gene: TRBV28; j_gene: TRBJ1-2; len: 12; abundance: few; d_gene: .; CDR3nt: TGTGCCAGCAGTCAGAGACCCTCTGGCTACACCTTC; CDR3aa: CASSQRPSGYTF
v_gene: TRBV11-1; j_gene: TRBJ1-5; len: 15; abundance: few; d_gene: .; CDR3nt: TGTGCCAGCAGCGTAAATGGACAGTCCAATCAGCCCCAGCATTTT; CDR3aa: CASSVNGQSNQPQHF
v_gene: TRBV18; j_gene: TRBJ1-5; len: 15; abundance: .; d_gene: .; CDR3nt: TGTGCCAGCTCACCACCTATGGGGAGCAATCAGCCCCAGCATTTT; CDR3aa: CASSPPMGSNQPQHF
v_gene: TRBV6-4; j_gene: TRBJ2-7; len: 14; abundance: .; d_gene: .; CDR3nt: TGTGCCAGCATTGGTTCCCCGGGACACGGGGAGCAGTACTTC; CDR3aa: CASIGSPGHGEQYF
v_gene: TRBV9; j_gene: TRBJ2-2; len: 14; abundance: .; d_gene: .; CDR3nt: TGTGCCAGCAGCAACGGACTGAACACCGGGGAGCTGTTTTTT; CDR3aa: CASSNGLNTGELFF
v_gene: TRBV19; j_gene: TRBJ1-5; len: 16; abundance: .; d_gene: TRBD1; CDR3nt: TGTGCCAGTAGTGCGTGGGACAGGGGAAATAATCAGCCCCAGCATTTT; CDR3aa: CASSAWDRGNNQPQHF
v_gene: TRBV7-2; j_gene: TRBJ1-3; len: 15; abundance: .; d_gene: .; CDR3nt: TGTGCCAGCAGCGGCGGGGTTCACTCTGGAAACACCATATATTTT; CDR3aa: CASSGGVHSGNTIYF
v_gene: TRBV7-2; j_gene: TRBJ2-7; len: 15; abundance: .; d_gene: TRBD2; CDR3nt: TGTGCCAGCAGCTTAGTTGAGGGAGGGATTTACGAGCAGTACTTC; CDR3aa: CASSLVEGGIYEQYF
v_gene: TRBV7-2; j_gene: TRBJ1-1; len: 14; abundance: .; d_gene: .; CDR3nt: TGTGCCAGCAGCTTACGTCAGGGACCCCCTGAAGCTTTCTTT; CDR3aa: CASSLRQGPPEAFF
v_gene: TRBV5-6; j_gene: TRBJ2-2; len: 14; abundance: once; d_gene: .; CDR3nt: TGTGCCAGCAGCCCACTGGGGGTCACCGGGGAGCTGTTTTTT; CDR3aa: CASSPLGVTGELFF
v_gene: TRBV5-8; j_gene: TRBJ1-4; len: 16; abundance: .; d_gene: .; CDR3nt: TGTGCCAGCAGCTTGGGTGTCCAGGGGTCGGATGAAAAACTGTTTTTT; CDR3aa: CASSLGVQGSDEKLFF
v_gene: TRBV6-5; j_gene: TRBJ2-7; len: 15; abundance: .; d_gene: TRBD1; CDR3nt: TGTGCCAGCAGTCTATCCGGGACAGGGGTCTACGAGCAGTACTTC; CDR3aa: CASSLSGTGVYEQYF
v_gene: TRBV7-9; j_gene: TRBJ2-7; len: 18; abundance: .; d_gene: TRBD2; CDR3nt: TGTGCCAGCAGCTTAGGGGATAGCGGGAGGGACCGCCTCTACGAGCAGTACTTC; CDR3aa: CASSLGDSGRDRLYEQYF
v_gene: TRBV5-4; j_gene: TRBJ1-2; len: 16; abundance: .; d_gene: TRBD1; CDR3nt: TGTGCCAGCAGCTTGGCTATCGGACAGGGCCGGCGGGGCTACACCTTC; CDR3aa: CASSLAIGQGRRGYTF
v_gene: TRBV28; j_gene: TRBJ1-5; len: 18; abundance: .; d_gene: .; CDR3nt: TGTGCCAGCAGTCTGGGGATCGGGGGGGCCAAGAGCAATCAGCCCCAGCATTTT; CDR3aa: CASSLGIGGAKSNQPQHF
v_gene: TRBV5-1; j_gene: TRBJ2-1; len: 16; abundance: .; d_gene: .; CDR3nt: TGCGCCAGCAGCTTGGTTAGCGGAGGTGCCACCCGCGGGCAGTTCTTC; CDR3aa: CASSLVSGGATRGQFF
v_gene: TRBV7-3; j_gene: TRBJ2-7; len: 15; abundance: once; d_gene: TRBD2; CDR3nt: TGTGCCAGCAGCTTAATTGCTAGCGGGAGCCACGAGCAGTACTTC; CDR3aa: CASSLIASGSHEQYF
v_gene: TRBV29-1; j_gene: TRBJ1-2; len: 14; abundance: .; d_gene: .; CDR3nt: TGCAGCGTTGAAGAGATAAGGAACTCCTATGGCTACACCTTC; CDR3aa: CSVEEIRNSYGYTF
v_gene: TRBV6-1; j_gene: TRBJ1-1; len: 13; abundance: .; d_gene: .; CDR3nt: TGTGCCACCGGGGACACCATGAACACTGAAGCTTTCTTT; CDR3aa: CATGDTMNTEAFF
v_gene: TRBV18; j_gene: TRBJ2-7; len: 13; abundance: .; d_gene: TRBD1; CDR3nt: TGTGCCAGCTCCCCGGACAGGACCTACGAGCAGTACTTC; CDR3aa: CASSPDRTYEQYF
v_gene: TRBV4-1; j_gene: TRBJ2-7; len: 15; abundance: .; d_gene: TRBD1; CDR3nt: TGCGCCAGCAGACAGGGGGCGCGGAGCTCCTACGAGCAGTACTTC; CDR3aa: CASRQGARSSYEQYF
v_gene: TRBV27; j_gene: TRBJ1-1; len: 14; abundance: .; d_gene: .; CDR3nt: TGTGCCAGCAGTTTAGACGGCCTGAACACTGAAGCTTTCTTT; CDR3aa: CASSLDGLNTEAFF
v_gene: TRBV28; j_gene: TRBJ1-1; len: 13; abundance: .; d_gene: .; CDR3nt: TGTGCCAGCAGTTCGCCGGGAGTGACTGAAGCTTTCTTT; CDR3aa: CASSSPGVTEAFF
v_gene: TRBV6-5; j_gene: TRBJ2-5; len: 14; abundance: .; d_gene: TRBD2; CDR3nt: TGTGCCAGCAGGGGACTAGCGGGGCAAGAGACCCAGTACTTC; CDR3aa: CASRGLAGQETQYF
v_gene: TRBV28; j_gene: TRBJ2-1; len: 16; abundance: .; d_gene: .; CDR3nt: TGTGCCAGCAGTCCAAGGACTAAAGGGATCTACAATGAGCAGTTCTTC; CDR3aa: CASSPRTKGIYNEQFF
v_gene: TRBV5-1; j_gene: TRBJ1-1; len: 15; abundance: .; d_gene: .; CDR3nt: TGCGCCAGCAGCACCCAAACGGGGATGAGCACTGAAGCTTTCTTT; CDR3aa: CASSTQTGMSTEAFF
v_gene: TRBV30; j_gene: TRBJ1-2; len: 13; abundance: .; d_gene: .; CDR3nt: TGTGCCTGGAGTGTATGGACGGGGTTATACGCCACCTTC; CDR3aa: CAWSVWTGLYATF
v_gene: TRBV28; j_gene: TRBJ2-7; len: 16; abundance: .; d_gene: .; CDR3nt: TGTGCCAGCAGAGGGGCCCAGCTGGGGAGCTCCTACGAGCAGTACTTC; CDR3aa: CASRGAQLGSSYEQYF
v_gene: TRBV15; j_gene: TRBJ2-2; len: 17; abundance: .; d_gene: TRBD1; CDR3nt: TGTGCCACCAGCAGAGGCCCCCGGACAGGGCTCACCGGGGAGCTGTTTTTT; CDR3aa: CATSRGPRTGLTGELFF
v_gene: TRBV6-6; j_gene: TRBJ1-2; len: 16; abundance: .; d_gene: .; CDR3nt: TGTGCCAGCAGTCGTGGCCAATTGGACAGCAACTATGGCTACACCTTC; CDR3aa: CASSRGQLDSNYGYTF
v_gene: TRBV28; j_gene: TRBJ1-5; len: 14; abundance: .; d_gene: .; CDR3nt: TGTGCCAGCAGTGGAGGGGGGGCCTATCAGCCCCAGCATTTT; CDR3aa: CASSGGGAYQPQHF